A selection of T cell receptor beta chains follows, all from one sample in a study of CD8 T cells in Susac syndrome. TCRdb used MiXCR to reprocess the immunoSEQ multiplex PCR reads, holding one entry per CDR3 protein. The sample holds 150,000 to 200,000 distinct CDR3 sequences, roughly 90% seen once. The sequencing input was CD4+ T cells from PBMCs. These receptor sequences come from a human donor with Susac syndrome. The CDR3 runs from the conserved cysteine through the conserved F or W. The order of the fields is V gene, clone size, J gene, D gene, CDR3 protein, CDR3 DNA. The D gene is left open where the match is weak. Some rows have no size entry. The others give once, few or many, or a class for an expanded clone.

v_call: TRBV6-5
clone_size: once
j_call: TRBJ2-5
d_call: -
cdr3_aa: CASSYSTNPKETQYF
cdr3_nt: TGTGCCAGCAGTTACTCTACAAACCCAAAAGAGACCCAGTACTTC

v_call: TRBV6-5
clone_size: once
j_call: TRBJ2-5
d_call: -
cdr3_aa: CASSLGPPQETQYF
cdr3_nt: TGTGCCAGCAGTTTAGGACCACCGCAAGAGACCCAGTACTTC

v_call: TRBV30
clone_size: -
j_call: TRBJ1-2
d_call: -
cdr3_aa: CAWSRLEGTYGYTF
cdr3_nt: TGTGCCTGGAGTAGGCTTGAGGGGACCTATGGCTACACCTTC

v_call: TRBV6-1
clone_size: -
j_call: TRBJ2-1
d_call: -
cdr3_aa: CASRSTQDSPNNEQFF
cdr3_nt: TGTGCCAGCAGGTCCACCCAAGATAGCCCCAACAATGAGCAGTTCTTC

v_call: TRBV2
clone_size: -
j_call: TRBJ1-2
d_call: TRBD1
cdr3_aa: CASSPQGAEGGYTF
cdr3_nt: TGTGCCAGCAGTCCACAGGGGGCTGAGGGTGGCTACACCTTC

v_call: TRBV28
clone_size: -
j_call: TRBJ2-7
d_call: TRBD2
cdr3_aa: CASSFPGLAGSYEQYF
cdr3_nt: TGTGCCAGCAGTTTTCCGGGACTAGCGGGATCCTACGAGCAGTACTTC

v_call: TRBV9
clone_size: -
j_call: TRBJ2-1
d_call: TRBD2
cdr3_aa: CASSGGRTSGLLNEQFF
cdr3_nt: TGTGCCAGCAGCGGAGGACGGACTAGCGGGTTACTTAATGAGCAGTTCTTC

v_call: TRBV28
clone_size: -
j_call: TRBJ2-1
d_call: TRBD2
cdr3_aa: CASSTPLGLAGDEQFF
cdr3_nt: TGTGCCAGCAGCACCCCTCTGGGACTAGCGGGAGATGAGCAGTTCTTC

v_call: TRBV2
clone_size: once
j_call: TRBJ1-6
d_call: TRBD1
cdr3_aa: CASSARWDSESSPLHF
cdr3_nt: TGTGCCAGCAGCGCCAGATGGGACAGCGAATCCTCACCCCTCCACTTT

v_call: TRBV5-1
clone_size: -
j_call: TRBJ2-3
d_call: -
cdr3_aa: CASSLGSHSTDTQYF
cdr3_nt: TGCGCCAGCAGCTTGGGGTCACACAGCACAGATACGCAGTATTTT

v_call: TRBV2
clone_size: -
j_call: TRBJ2-3
d_call: -
cdr3_aa: CASSAVLGTDTQYF
cdr3_nt: TGTGCCAGCAGTGCAGTACTAGGCACAGATACGCAGTATTTT

v_call: TRBV19
clone_size: -
j_call: TRBJ2-3
d_call: -
cdr3_aa: CASNPGHSRTDTQYF
cdr3_nt: TGTGCCAGTAATCCAGGACATTCCCGCACAGATACGCAGTATTTT

v_call: TRBV19
clone_size: -
j_call: TRBJ1-2
d_call: -
cdr3_aa: CASSKDGDFYGYTF
cdr3_nt: TGTGCCAGTAGTAAGGACGGAGACTTCTATGGCTACACCTTC

v_call: TRBV28
clone_size: once
j_call: TRBJ1-4
d_call: -
cdr3_aa: CASSARPSTNEKLFF
cdr3_nt: TGTGCCAGCAGTGCCCGGCCTTCAACTAATGAAAAACTGTTTTTT

v_call: TRBV5-1
clone_size: -
j_call: TRBJ1-1
d_call: TRBD1
cdr3_aa: CASSFRGAGGEAFF
cdr3_nt: TGCGCCAGCAGCTTCCGGGGGGCAGGGGGTGAAGCTTTCTTT

v_call: TRBV4-1
clone_size: -
j_call: TRBJ1-6
d_call: TRBD1
cdr3_aa: CASSQEIVPGQGAYNSPLHF
cdr3_nt: TGCGCCAGCAGCCAAGAGATAGTACCAGGACAGGGGGCCTATAATTCACCCCTCCACTTT

v_call: TRBV18
clone_size: few
j_call: TRBJ2-7
d_call: TRBD2
cdr3_aa: CASSPLREGYEQYF
cdr3_nt: TGTGCCAGCTCACCTCTCAGGGAGGGCTACGAGCAGTACTTC

v_call: TRBV5-4
clone_size: -
j_call: TRBJ2-3
d_call: -
cdr3_aa: CASSLVGSTDTQYF
cdr3_nt: TGTGCCAGCAGCTTGGTGGGGAGCACAGATACGCAGTATTTT

v_call: TRBV7-6
clone_size: -
j_call: TRBJ2-5
d_call: TRBD1
cdr3_aa: CASSIQGAWETQYF
cdr3_nt: TGTGCCAGCAGCATCCAGGGGGCGTGGGAGACCCAGTACTTC

v_call: TRBV2
clone_size: -
j_call: TRBJ2-7
d_call: -
cdr3_aa: CASRDYEQYF
cdr3_nt: TGTGCCAGCAGGGACTACGAGCAGTACTTC